Following are 27 T cell receptor beta chains from one sample sequenced in a study of cytomegalovirus exposure and HLA in healthy donors. The PCR made use of 60 Vbeta and 13 Jbeta primers. Data came from immunoSEQ multiplex PCR; TCRdb stores just in-frame clones and leaves some out. The sample lists about 90,000 clones, just over 75% occurring once. Material for sequencing was PBMCs. Every receptor here comes from a man aged 25 to 45 in good health and CMV-seronegative.

The DNA for the CDR3 is TGCGCCAGCAGCCAAGTGAGCGGGGGAACCACAGATACGCAGTATTTT. Its protein is CASSQVSGGTTDTQYF. This rearrangement joins TRBV4-3 to TRBJ2-3; TRBD2 matches 8 bases. J gave up 2 bases and V 1 base, and 5 bases lay outside the gene matches. The germline V gene encodes CDR1 LGHNA and CDR2 YSLEER. The length of the CDR3 is 16 residues.

The DNA for the CDR3 is TGTGCCAGCAGCTTAGTAATCGACAGGCGTTACTCCTACGAGCAGTACTTC. Protein product: CASSLVIDRRYSYEQYF. This chain links TRBV7-9 with TRBJ2-7; maybe TRBD1 (6 bases). Germline lookup yields CDR1 SEHNR and CDR2 FQNEAQ (reference sequence). The CDR3 sequence is 17 residues long. V was cut by 1 base and J by 0 bases, with 16 bases left in between.

With respect to this clone: A junction boundary mismatches the germline segment, possibly from a read error. The sample carries other DNA sequences with the same CDR3. The gene calls are TRBV5-5 and TRBJ1-2; D is perhaps TRBD1 (5 bases). This CDR3 region has 14 residues. Germline CDR1 is SGHKS and CDR2 is YYEKEE (reference sequence). DNA for the CDR3: TGTGCCAGCAGCTTGGATTCAGGGAACTATGGCTACACCTTT. Amino acids: CASSLDSGNYGYTF. Based on the CDR3 plus reference TRBV5-5 and TRBJ1-2, the full variable domain is DAGVTQSPTHLIKTRGQQVTLRCSPISGHKSVSWYQQVLGQGPQFIFQYYEKEERGRGNFPDRFSARQFPNYSSELNVNALLLGDSALYLCASSLDSGNYGYTFGSGTRLTVV.

The chain joins TRBV9 to TRBJ2-1; D might be TRBD2 (6 bases). Looked up from germline, CDR1 is SGDLS and CDR2 is YYNGEE. Trimming stripped 4 bases from V and 2 bases from J, with 16 bases between. This CDR3 spans 16 amino acids. The CDR3: CASSPRSGRTYNEQFF. In nucleotides, the CDR3 is TGTGCCAGCAGCCCCCGAAGCGGGCGAACCTACAATGAGCAGTTCTTC.

V and J are TRBV11-2 and TRBJ2-1, with unresolved D. The CDR3 is 14 residues long. Germline CDR1 is SGHAT and CDR2 is FQNNGV. The V end was cut by 4 bases, the J end by 3 bases, with 10 bases between. The CDR3 DNA follows: TGTGCCAGCAGCTATGGCGGAAACTACAATGAGCAGTTCTTC. It is translated as CASSYGGNYNEQFF.

The chain uses TRBV7-6 and TRBJ2-3, with TRBD1 matching 12 bases. With 2 bases clipped from V and 6 bases from J, the junction kept 9 bases outside the gene matches. The CDR3 covers 17 residues. Germline lookup yields CDR1 SGHVS and CDR2 FNYEAQ. The chain's CDR3 is CASSLLRDRGLGDTQYF. The CDR3 DNA sequence: TGTGCCAGCAGCTTACTCCGGGACAGGGGGCTGGGGGATACGCAGTATTTT.

This clone turned up a few times. The chain links TRBV6-1 to TRBJ1-5; 12 bases map to TRBD1. The CDR3 contains 17 residues. Losses at the gene ends were 3 bases for V and 6 bases for J; bases not matched to a gene: 9. Germline V CDR1 and CDR2: MNHNS, SASEGT. Written as DNA, the CDR3 is TGTGCCAGCAGTGACCCTTATGGGACAGGGGGCATTCAGCCCCAGCATTTT. Translated, it gives CASSDPYGTGGIQPQHF.

V and J are TRBV13 and TRBJ2-7, with D possibly being TRBD1 (6 bases). From germline, CDR1 is PRHDT and CDR2 FYEKMQ (reference sequence). The CDR3 sequence is 13 residues long. Trimming left V 2 bases short and J 3 bases short, with 8 bases between. For the CDR3, the DNA is TGTGCCAGCAGCTTAACGGGACACTACGAGCAGTACTTC. Residues: CASSLTGHYEQYF.

The table lists this clone with a count of one. The chain carries TRBV5-4 and TRBJ2-7, with D perhaps TRBD2 (6 bases). V lost 3 bases and J 1 base, leaving 8 bases between the germline ends. CDR1 SGHNT and CDR2 YYREEE come from the germline V gene (reference sequence). The CDR3 covers 13 residues. The DNA of the CDR3 is TGTGCCAGCAGCTGGGACTTATCCTACGAGCAGTACGTC. Its translation: CASSWDLSYEQYV.

V is TRBV18 and J is TRBJ1-1; D might be TRBD1 (5 bases). Trimming took off 6 bases at V and 7 bases at J, with 18 bases between the two ends. Germline CDR1 reads KGHSH; CDR2 reads LQKENI. The CDR3 contains 14 residues. The CDR3 DNA follows: TGTGCCAGCTCCCGAGACAGATCGACGGGTGAAGCTTTCTTT. Encoded protein: CASSRDRSTGEAFF. The entire variable domain, with the rest obtained from reference TRBV18 and TRBJ1-1, is as follows: NAGVMQNPRHLVRRRGQEARLRCSPMKGHSHVYWYRQLPEEGLKFMVYLQKENIIDESGMPKERFSAEFPKEGPSILRIQQVVRGDSAAYFCASSRDRSTGEAFFGQGTRLTVV.

This clone was observed a single time. CDR3 sequence: CASSYGQYSNQPQHF. The CDR3 DNA reads as TGTGCCAGCAGTTACGGACAGTATAGCAATCAGCCCCAGCATTTT. The rearrangement links TRBV6-5 to TRBJ1-5; possible D gene TRBD1, 6 bases. This CDR3 is 15 amino acids long. The V gene's germline CDR1 is MNHEY and CDR2 SVGAGI. Trimming took 2 bases from V and 0 from J, leaving 8 bases between them.

The chain couples TRBV11-2 to TRBJ1-5; possibly TRBD1 for D (6 bases). V shed 1 base and J shed 2 bases, with 9 bases lying between them. This CDR3 contains 15 residues. Germline V gene lookup returns CDR1 SGHAT and CDR2 FQNNGV. Here the CDR3 reads CASSLGAGGNQPQHF. The CDR3 DNA sequence: TGTGCCAGCAGCTTAGGGGCAGGGGGCAATCAGCCCCAGCATTTT.

The CDR3, as DNA: TGTGCCAGCAGTGAATCCCAGGGGGCGAGTGAAAAACTGTTTTTT. This encodes CASSESQGASEKLFF. This chain uses TRBV25-1 with TRBJ1-4; 8 nucleotides align to TRBD1. Trimming cost V 1 base and J 7 bases; bases outside gene matches: 5. Germline V gene data show CDR1 as MGHDK and CDR2 as SYGVNS. The CDR3 spans 15 residues.

V gene TRBV5-1 combines with J gene TRBJ1-2, with 8 nucleotides matching TRBD1. In germline, CDR1 is SGHRS, CDR2 YFSETQ. J lost 5 bases, V lost 1 base, and 7 bases had no gene match. This CDR3 region has 15 residues. The CDR3 coding sequence is TGCGCCAGCAGCTTGCCCAGGACAGGGCCGTATGGCTACACCTTC. This encodes CASSLPRTGPYGYTF.

This chain links TRBV5-4 with TRBJ2-1, with D tentatively TRBD1 (5 bases). CDR1 is SGHNT and CDR2 is YYREEE in the germline V gene (reference sequence). V was clipped by 4 bases and J by 8 bases, with 22 bases between them. The CDR3 has 16 residues. As DNA, the CDR3 is TGTGCCAGCAGCCCTGTCGGACATGGGGTTTCGGATGAGCAGTTCTTC. Translation: CASSPVGHGVSDEQFF. The full variable domain, rest sourced from reference TRBV5-4 and TRBJ2-1, is ETGVTQSPTHLIKTRGQQVTLRCSSQSGHNTVSWYQQALGQGPQFIFQYYREEENGRGNFPPRFSGLQFPNYSSELNVNALELDDSALYLCASSPVGHGVSDEQFFGPGTRLTVL.

This sequence joins TRBV2 and TRBJ1-2; D unclear. Per the germline V gene, CDR1 is SNHLY and CDR2 is FYNNEI. CDR3 length: 14 amino acids. V gave up 0 bases and J gave up 6 bases, with 11 bases separating them. The CDR3 spells CASSEAARLDGYTF. CDR3 DNA: TGTGCCAGCAGTGAAGCGGCTCGACTAGATGGCTACACCTTC.

The chain employs TRBV6-6 and TRBJ1-1, with TRBD1 as a possible D gene (5 bases). This CDR3 spans 15 amino acids. Germline loops: CDR1 MNHNY, CDR2 SVGAGI (reference sequence). V was shortened by 5 bases and J by 1 base, with 14 bases between the two germline ends. Here the CDR3 DNA reads TGTGCCAGCAGTAAACCTCAGGGAACGAACACTGAAGCTTTCTTT. This gives the protein CASSKPQGTNTEAFF.

For this clone: At one boundary the junction diverges from the germline segment, which might be a read error. The CDR3 nucleotides are TGTGCCAGCAACTCGGGGGGGGCCTCCTACAATAAGCAGTTCTTC. Residues: CASNSGGASYNKQFF. This chain joins TRBV9 and TRBJ2-1, with 8 bases fitting TRBD2. In germline, CDR1 is SGDLS, CDR2 YYNGEE. CDR3 size: 15 residues. Variable domain in full (rest from reference TRBV9 and TRBJ2-1): DSGVTQTPKHLITATGQRVTLRCSPRSGDLSVYWYQQSLDQGLQFLIQYYNGEERAKGNILERFSAQQFPDLHSELNLSSLELGDSALYFCASNSGGASYNKQFFGPGTRLTVL.

The DNA for the CDR3 is TGTGCCAGCAGCCATAGGGGACTATACGAGCAGTACTTC. It codes for CASSHRGLYEQYF. The chain combines TRBV14 with TRBJ2-7; 7 bases map to TRBD2. This CDR3 has 13 residues. Germline assignment: CDR1 SGHDN and CDR2 FVKESK. Trimming cost V 3 bases and J 4 bases; bases outside gene matches: 3.

The V gene is TRBV18, the J gene TRBJ2-2; no clear D gene. CDR1 is KGHSH, CDR2 LQKENI, per germline. The V end lost 3 bases, the J end lost 4 bases, and 18 bases lay between the germline ends. This CDR3 spans 17 amino acids. The CDR3 nucleotides read TGTGCCAGCTCACCGATGGCCACGCTGATGATCACCGGGGAGCTGTTTTTT. It codes for CASSPMATLMITGELFF.

The rearrangement links TRBV6-1 to TRBJ1-2, with D uncertain. Trimming cost V 2 bases and J 6 bases, with 7 bases left between them. This CDR3 comprises 12 residues. Germline CDR1 MNHNS, CDR2 SASEGT. CDR3 DNA sequence: TGTGCCAGCAGTGAAATCGGGAATGGCTACACCTTC. Its translation: CASSEIGNGYTF.

The chain couples TRBV6-8 to TRBJ2-7; 9 nucleotides align to TRBD1. Germline CDR1 and CDR2: MNHGY and SAAAGT. The CDR3 is 13 residues long. Unmatched junction bases numbered 5, after V lost 8 bases and J lost 3 bases. Here the CDR3 DNA reads TGTGCCAGCCCCCCGGGACAGGGCTACGAGCAGTACGTC. It codes for CASPPGQGYEQYV.

The sample holds one count of this clone. The rearrangement uses TRBV29-1 and TRBJ2-5; TRBD2 might be the D (6 bases). Per germline, CDR1 SQVTM and CDR2 ANQGSEA. The CDR3 consists of 13 residues. Deletions cut 4 bases from V and 4 bases from J, with 13 bases between. This chain's CDR3 is CSVGTGGAETQYF. The CDR3 bases are TGCAGCGTTGGCACAGGCGGGGCAGAGACCCAGTACTTC.

The genes are TRBV4-2 and TRBJ2-2; D not certain. V lost 4 bases and J lost 3, with 6 bases in between. The CDR3 consists of 13 residues. CDR1 and CDR2 (germline): LGHNA, YNFKEQ. CDR3 protein: CASSPRDTGELFF. In DNA, the CDR3 is TGTGCCAGCAGCCCCCGGGACACCGGGGAGCTGTTTTTT.

This rearrangement joins TRBV5-1 to TRBJ2-1, with D possibly being TRBD2 (6 bases). Germline CDR1 SGHRS, CDR2 YFSETQ. With 1 base removed from V and 4 bases from J, the gap between germline ends came to 15 bases. This CDR3 has 16 residues. The CDR3 is CASSLRLSGTYNEQFF. The CDR3 DNA reads as TGCGCCAGCAGCTTGAGGCTTAGCGGAACATACAATGAGCAGTTCTTC.

The chain uses TRBV6-1 and TRBJ2-1, with TRBD1 as a possible D gene (6 bases). Trimming pared 2 bases from V and 2 bases from J, leaving 10 bases between. CDR3 size: 15 residues. CDR1 and CDR2 from the germline V gene are MNHNS and SASEGT. CDR3 amino acids: CASSEMTGPYNEQFF. CDR3 sequence (DNA): TGTGCCAGCAGTGAAATGACAGGCCCCTACAATGAGCAGTTCTTC.

This chain connects TRBV11-3 to TRBJ2-2; tentatively, D is TRBD1 (5 bases). CDR3 size: 16 residues. The germline V gene has CDR1 SGHNT and CDR2 YENEEA. Deletions cut 2 bases from V and 6 bases from J, with 16 bases between. The CDR3 here is CASSLRRQGGAGELFF. In DNA form, the CDR3 reads TGTGCCAGCAGCTTAAGACGGCAGGGTGGGGCCGGGGAGCTGTTTTTT.